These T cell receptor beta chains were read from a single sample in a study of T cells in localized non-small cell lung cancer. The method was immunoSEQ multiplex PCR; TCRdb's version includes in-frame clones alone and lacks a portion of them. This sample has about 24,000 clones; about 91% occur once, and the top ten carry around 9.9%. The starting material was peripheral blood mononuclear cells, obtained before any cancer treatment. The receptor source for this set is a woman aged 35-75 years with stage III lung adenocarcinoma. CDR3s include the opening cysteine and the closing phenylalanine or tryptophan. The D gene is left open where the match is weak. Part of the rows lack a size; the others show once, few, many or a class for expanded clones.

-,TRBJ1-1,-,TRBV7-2,CASSLAFTRGAEAFF,TGTGCCAGCAGCTTAGCGTTTACCAGGGGCGCTGAAGCTTTCTTT
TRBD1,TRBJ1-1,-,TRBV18,CASSRPTGANTEAFF,TGTGCCAGCTCACGCCCGACAGGGGCGAACACTGAAGCTTTCTTT
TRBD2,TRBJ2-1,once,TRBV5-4,CASSFDPGLADNEQFF,TGTGCCAGCAGCTTTGACCCGGGACTAGCGGACAATGAGCAGTTCTTC
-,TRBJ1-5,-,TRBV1,CTSSQWDRVGQPQHF,TGCACCAGCAGCCAATGGGACAGGGTGGGCCAGCCCCAGCATTTT
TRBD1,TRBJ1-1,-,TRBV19,CASNWDSGTEAFF,TGTGCCAGTAATTGGGACAGTGGCACTGAAGCTTTCTTT
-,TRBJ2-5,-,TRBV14,CASSLNAGPGGTQYF,TGTGCCAGCAGCCTAAATGCAGGCCCCGGGGGGACCCAGTACTTC
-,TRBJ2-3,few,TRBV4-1,CASSQGSGTTDTQYF,TGCGCCAGCAGCCAGGGAAGCGGAACCACAGATACGCAGTATTTT
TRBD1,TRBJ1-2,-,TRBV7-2,CASSPPRRWDSRNYGYTF,TGTGCCAGCAGCCCCCCTCGGCGCTGGGACAGTCGGAACTATGGCTACACCTTC
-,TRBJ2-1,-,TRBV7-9,CASSLYTDSEQFF,TGTGCCAGCAGCTTATACACTGACAGTGAGCAGTTCTTC
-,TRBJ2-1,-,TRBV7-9,CASSLDRPAYNEQFF,TGTGCCAGCAGCCTCGACAGGCCCGCCTACAATGAGCAGTTCTTC
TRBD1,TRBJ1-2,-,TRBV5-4,CASSPQGWDRGLGYTF,TGTGCCAGCAGCCCACAGGGGTGGGACAGGGGGCTCGGCTACACCTTC
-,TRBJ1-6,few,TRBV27,CASKGDPNSPLHF,TGTGCCAGCAAGGGGGACCCGAATTCACCCCTCCACTTT
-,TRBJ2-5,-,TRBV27,CASKPGLGRGTGETQYF,TGTGCCAGCAAACCGGGGCTGGGCAGGGGTACGGGAGAGACCCAGTACTTC
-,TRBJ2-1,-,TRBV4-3,CASSQGWGADEQFF,TGCGCCAGCAGCCAAGGGTGGGGGGCAGATGAGCAGTTCTTC
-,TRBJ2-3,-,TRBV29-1,CSIQQGGTDTQYF,TGCAGCATTCAGCAAGGGGGCACAGATACGCAGTATTTT
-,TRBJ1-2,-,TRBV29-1,CSAIVPNPTYGYTF,TGCAGCGCTATCGTCCCTAACCCAACCTATGGCTACACCTTC
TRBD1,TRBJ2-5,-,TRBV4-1,CASLTGEEGETQYF,TGCGCCAGTTTGACAGGGGAAGAGGGAGAGACCCAGTACTTC
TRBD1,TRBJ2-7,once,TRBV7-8,CASSPRTGPEQYF,TGTGCCAGCAGCCCCCGGACAGGGCCCGAGCAGTACTTC
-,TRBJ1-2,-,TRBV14,CASSQEIQGYGYTF,TGTGCCAGCAGCCAAGAGATACAGGGATATGGCTACACCTTC
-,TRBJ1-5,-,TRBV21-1,CASSLIWDANQPQHF,TGTGCCAGCAGTCTCATCTGGGATGCCAATCAGCCCCAGCATTTT
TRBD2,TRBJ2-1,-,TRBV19,CATGGTYKTKQFF,TGTGCCACGGGAGGGACTTACAAAACGAAGCAGTTCTTC
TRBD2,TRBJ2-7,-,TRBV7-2,CASSLGSSGAPYEQYF,TGTGCCAGCAGCCTAGGTTCTAGCGGGGCCCCCTACGAGCAGTACTTC
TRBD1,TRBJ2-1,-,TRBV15,CATSREGGSYNEQFF,TGTGCCACCAGCAGGGAAGGGGGCAGCTACAATGAGCAGTTCTTC
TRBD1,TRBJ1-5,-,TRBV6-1,CASSAGQGRNQPQHF,TGTGCCAGCAGTGCGGGACAGGGAAGGAATCAGCCCCAGCATTTT
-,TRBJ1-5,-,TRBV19,CATAYSYSNQPQHF,TGTGCTACCGCATATTCGTATAGCAATCAGCCCCAGCATTTT
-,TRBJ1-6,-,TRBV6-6,CASRLGGHNSPLHF,TGTGCCAGCAGACTTGGGGGGCATAATTCACCCCTCCACTTT
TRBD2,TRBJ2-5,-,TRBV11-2,CASSLGGLAGAETQYF,TGTGCCAGCAGCTTAGGTGGGCTAGCGGGAGCAGAGACCCAGTACTTC
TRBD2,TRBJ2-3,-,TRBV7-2,CASSSLTSGGSDTQYF,TGTGCCAGCAGCTCCTTGACTAGCGGGGGATCAGATACGCAGTATTTT
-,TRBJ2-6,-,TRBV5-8,CASSSRRSGANVLTF,TGTGCCAGCAGCTCACGGAGATCTGGGGCCAACGTCCTGACTTTC
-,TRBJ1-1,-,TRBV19,CASSIEFGAAFF,TGTGCCAGTAGTATTGAGTTCGGCGCAGCTTTCTTT
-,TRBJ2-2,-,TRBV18,CASSPPMGPITGELFF,TGTGCCAGCTCACCACCGATGGGACCTATCACCGGGGAGCTGTTTTTT
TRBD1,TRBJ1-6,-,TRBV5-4,CASSQPDRGNNSPLHF,TGTGCCAGCAGCCAACCCGACAGGGGAAATAATTCACCCCTCCACTTT
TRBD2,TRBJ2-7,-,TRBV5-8,CASRARGDPPYEQYF,TGTGCCAGCCGAGCGCGGGGGGATCCTCCCTACGAGCAGTACTTC
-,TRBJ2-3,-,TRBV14,CASSQSLGGTDTQYF,TGTGCCAGCAGCCAAAGTTTGGGGGGAACAGATACGCAGTATTTT
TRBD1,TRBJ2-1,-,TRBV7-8,CASSLWDSFSYNEQFF,TGTGCCAGCAGCTTATGGGACAGCTTCTCCTACAATGAGCAGTTCTTC
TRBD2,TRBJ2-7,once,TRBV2,CASSEFLAGVGEQYF,TGTGCCAGCAGTGAATTTCTAGCGGGGGTGGGCGAGCAGTACTTC
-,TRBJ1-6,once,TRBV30,CAWTNGLVPYNSPLHF,TGTGCCTGGACCAACGGCCTAGTCCCATATAATTCACCCCTCCACTTT
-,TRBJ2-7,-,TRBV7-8,CASSPPTYEQYF,TGTGCCAGCAGCCCCCCTACCTACGAGCAGTACTTC
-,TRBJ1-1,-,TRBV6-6,CASTVRRTGGGSEAFF,TGTGCCAGCACAGTCAGGAGAACCGGGGGGGGCTCTGAAGCTTTCTTT
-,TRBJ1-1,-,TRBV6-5,CASTGVLSTEAFF,TGTGCCAGCACAGGGGTTTTGAGCACTGAAGCTTTCTTT
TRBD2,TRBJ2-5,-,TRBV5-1,CASSHMRGTETQYF,TGCGCCAGCAGCCATATGCGGGGGACAGAGACCCAGTACTTC